The text below deals with one TCR beta chain. Trimming took off 0 bases at V and 1 base at J, with 9 bases between the two ends. The CDR3 length is 15 residues. CDR1 is SGHRS and CDR2 is YFSETQ in the germline V gene. This entry is derived from a study of T cells in tuberculosis. Turning to the study itself: A South African cohort included IGRA-negative adolescents, latently infected IGRA-positive adolescents and adults with active tuberculosis.

Assay used: immunoSEQ multiplex PCR; TCRdb lists only in-frame clones, some missing. This table holds about 43,000 clones, about 94% found once. The chain employs TRBV5-1 and TRBJ2-3; unclear D gene. The receptor comes from a donor aged 10-29 years with latent tuberculosis or without tuberculosis infection. Some clones in this sample may be carry-over from other donors' samples. The sample was PBMCs. In DNA, the CDR3 is TGCGCCAGCAGCTTGGTGGTAGCCGGCACAGATACGCAGTATTTT. Its translation is CASSLVVAGTDTQYF.